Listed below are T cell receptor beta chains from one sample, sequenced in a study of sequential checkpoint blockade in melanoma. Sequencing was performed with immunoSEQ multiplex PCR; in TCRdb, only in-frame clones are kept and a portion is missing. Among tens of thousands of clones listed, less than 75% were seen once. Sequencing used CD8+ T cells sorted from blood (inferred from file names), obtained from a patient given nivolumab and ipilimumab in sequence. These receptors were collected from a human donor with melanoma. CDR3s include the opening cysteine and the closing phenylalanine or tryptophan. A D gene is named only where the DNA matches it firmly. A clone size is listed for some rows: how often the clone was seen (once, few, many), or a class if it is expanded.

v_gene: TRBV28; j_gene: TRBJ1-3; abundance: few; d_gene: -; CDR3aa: CASSFQGLGNTIYF; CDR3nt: TGTGCCAGCAGTTTTCAGGGGCTAGGAAACACCATATATTTT
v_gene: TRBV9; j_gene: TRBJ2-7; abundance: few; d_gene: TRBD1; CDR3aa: CASSAQQGLSYEQYF; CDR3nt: TGTGCCAGCAGCGCCCAACAGGGGCTATCCTACGAGCAGTACTTC
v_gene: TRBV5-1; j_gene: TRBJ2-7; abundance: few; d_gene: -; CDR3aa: CASRSAAASSYEQYF; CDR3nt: TGCGCCAGCAGATCGGCGGCAGCCAGCTCCTACGAGCAGTACTTC
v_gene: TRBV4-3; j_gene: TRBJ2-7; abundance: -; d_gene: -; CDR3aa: CASSQDRGSGYEQYF; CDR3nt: TGCGCCAGCAGCCAAGACAGGGGATCGGGTTACGAGCAGTACTTC
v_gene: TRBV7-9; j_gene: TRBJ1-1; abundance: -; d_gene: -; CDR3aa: CASRLEGHLTFF; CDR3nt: TGTGCCAGCAGGTTAGAGGGACATTTGACTTTCTTT
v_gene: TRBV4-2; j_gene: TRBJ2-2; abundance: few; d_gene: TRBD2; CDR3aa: CASSGGVTNTGELFF; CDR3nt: TGTGCCAGCAGCGGGGGGGTTACGAACACCGGGGAGCTGTTTTTT
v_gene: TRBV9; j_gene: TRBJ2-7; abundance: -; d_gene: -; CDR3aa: CASSVDGYEQYF; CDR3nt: TGTGCCAGCAGCGTAGACGGCTACGAGCAGTACTTC
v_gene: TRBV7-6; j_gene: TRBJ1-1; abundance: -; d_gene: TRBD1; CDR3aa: CASSLEVIGTGVTEAFF; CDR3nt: TGTGCCAGCAGCTTAGAGGTGATTGGGACAGGCGTCACTGAAGCTTTCTTT
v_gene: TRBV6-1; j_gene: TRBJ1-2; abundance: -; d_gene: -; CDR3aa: CASSSGRGGYGYTF; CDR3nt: TGTGCCAGCAGTTCTGGGCGGGGGGGATATGGCTACACCTTC
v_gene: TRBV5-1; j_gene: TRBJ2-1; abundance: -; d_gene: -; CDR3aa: CASSLYTNSYNEQFF; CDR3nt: TGCGCCAGCAGCTTGTACACCAATTCCTACAATGAGCAGTTCTTC
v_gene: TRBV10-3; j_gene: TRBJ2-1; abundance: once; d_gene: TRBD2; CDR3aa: CAISEPHGGGGARDEQFF; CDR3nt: TGTGCCATCAGTGAGCCCCACGGCGGCGGGGGGGCGAGGGATGAGCAGTTCTTC
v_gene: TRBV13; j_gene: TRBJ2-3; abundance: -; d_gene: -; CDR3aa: CASSPARREGTDTQYF; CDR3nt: TGTGCCAGCAGCCCAGCAAGGCGGGAAGGTACAGATACGCAGTATTTT
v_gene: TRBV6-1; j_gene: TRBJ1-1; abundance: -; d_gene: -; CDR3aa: CASSEGEVTEAFF; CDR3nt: TGTGCCAGCAGTGAAGGAGAGGTCACTGAAGCTTTCTTT
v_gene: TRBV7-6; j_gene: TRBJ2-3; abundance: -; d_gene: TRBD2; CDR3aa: CASSLAGLAGGTDTQYF; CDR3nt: TGTGCCAGCAGCTTAGCGGGACTAGCGGGGGGCACAGATACGCAGTATTTT
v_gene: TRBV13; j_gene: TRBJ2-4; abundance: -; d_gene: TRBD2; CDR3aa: CASSPPGLAGGGRVQYF; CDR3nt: TGTGCCAGCAGCCCCCCCGGACTAGCGGGGGGAGGGCGGGTTCAGTACTTC
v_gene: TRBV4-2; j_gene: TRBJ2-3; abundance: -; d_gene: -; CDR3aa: CASSQGLAVISTDTQYF; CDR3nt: TGTGCCAGCAGCCAAGGGCTAGCCGTTATCAGCACAGATACGCAGTATTTT
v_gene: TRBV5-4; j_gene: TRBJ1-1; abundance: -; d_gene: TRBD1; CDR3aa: CASSFQGAETEAFF; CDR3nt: TGTGCCAGCAGCTTCCAGGGGGCGGAAACTGAAGCTTTCTTT
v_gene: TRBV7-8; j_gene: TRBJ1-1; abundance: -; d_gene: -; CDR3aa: CASSLDKSLEAFF; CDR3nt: TGTGCCAGCAGCTTAGATAAGAGCCTCGAAGCTTTCTTT
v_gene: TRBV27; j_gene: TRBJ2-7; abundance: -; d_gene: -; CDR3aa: CASGGAHEQYF; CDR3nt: TGTGCCAGCGGCGGGGCCCACGAGCAGTACTTC
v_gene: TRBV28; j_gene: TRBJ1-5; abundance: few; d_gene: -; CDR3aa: CASSGREGNQPQHF; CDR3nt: TGTGCCAGCAGTGGCAGGGAAGGCAATCAGCCCCAGCATTTT
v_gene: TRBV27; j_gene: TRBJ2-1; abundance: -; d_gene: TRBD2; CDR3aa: CASSLTAPGTSGYNEQFF; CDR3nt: TGTGCCAGCAGTTTAACCGCCCCCGGGACTAGCGGGTACAATGAGCAGTTCTTC
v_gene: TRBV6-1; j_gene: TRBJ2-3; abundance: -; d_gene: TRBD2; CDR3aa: CASSVEAGGTDTQYF; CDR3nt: TGTGCCAGCAGTGTGGAAGCGGGGGGCACAGATACGCAGTATTTT
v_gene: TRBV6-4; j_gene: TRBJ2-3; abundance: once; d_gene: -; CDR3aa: CASSDSDPQEQYF; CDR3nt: TGTGCCAGCAGTGACTCTGACCCCCAGGAGCAGTATTTT
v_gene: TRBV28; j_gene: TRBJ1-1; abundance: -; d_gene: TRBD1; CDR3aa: CASQLITGGTEAFF; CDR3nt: TGTGCCAGCCAATTGATTACAGGGGGCACTGAAGCTTTCTTT
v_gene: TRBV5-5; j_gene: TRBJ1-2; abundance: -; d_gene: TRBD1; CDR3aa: CASSLSGQGSNYGYTF; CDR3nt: TGTGCCAGCAGCTTGTCGGGACAGGGGTCCAACTATGGCTACACCTTC
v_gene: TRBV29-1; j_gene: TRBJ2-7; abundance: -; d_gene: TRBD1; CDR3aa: CSVRTGGGYEQYF; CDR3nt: TGCAGCGTAAGGACAGGGGGGGGATACGAGCAGTACTTC
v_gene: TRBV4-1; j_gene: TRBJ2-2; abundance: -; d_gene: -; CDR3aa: CASSQENGGSGTGELFF; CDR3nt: TGCGCCAGCAGCCAAGAGAACGGGGGATCGGGCACCGGGGAGCTGTTTTTT
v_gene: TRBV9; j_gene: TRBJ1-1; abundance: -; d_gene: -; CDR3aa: CASSATGLTEAFF; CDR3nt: TGTGCCAGCAGCGCAACAGGGCTCACTGAAGCTTTCTTT
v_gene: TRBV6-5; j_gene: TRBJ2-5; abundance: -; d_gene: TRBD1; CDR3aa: CASSYGQGRETQYF; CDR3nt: TGTGCCAGCAGTTACGGACAGGGACGAGAGACCCAGTACTTC
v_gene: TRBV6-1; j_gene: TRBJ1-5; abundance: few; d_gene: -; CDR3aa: CASSPGAGGNQPQHF; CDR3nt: TGTGCCAGCAGTCCAGGGGCTGGAGGCAATCAGCCCCAGCATTTT
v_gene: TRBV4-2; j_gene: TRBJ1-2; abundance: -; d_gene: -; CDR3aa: CASSQRGYNYGYTF; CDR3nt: TGTGCCAGCAGTCAGCGGGGCTATAACTATGGCTACACCTTC
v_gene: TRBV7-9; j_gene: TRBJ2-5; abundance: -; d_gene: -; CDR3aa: CASSLDGGPPKTQYF; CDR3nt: TGTGCCAGCAGCTTAGACGGGGGGCCCCCTAAGACCCAGTACTTC
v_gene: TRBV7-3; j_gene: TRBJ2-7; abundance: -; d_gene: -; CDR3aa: CASSLEGSGSYEQYF; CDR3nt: TGTGCCAGCAGCTTAGAGGGTAGCGGTTCCTACGAGCAGTACTTC
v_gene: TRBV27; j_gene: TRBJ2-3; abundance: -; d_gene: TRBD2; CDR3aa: CASSLGAGGADTQYF; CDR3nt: TGTGCCAGCAGTTTGGGAGCGGGGGGAGCGGATACGCAGTATTTT
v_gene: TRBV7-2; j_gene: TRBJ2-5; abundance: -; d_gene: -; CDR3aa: CASSLWVYRRESQETQYF; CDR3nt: TGTGCCAGCAGCTTGTGGGTTTACCGACGGGAATCCCAAGAGACCCAGTACTTC
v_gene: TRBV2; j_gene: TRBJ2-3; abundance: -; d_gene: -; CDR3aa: CASRASRGGADTQYF; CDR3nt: TGTGCCAGCAGAGCCTCAAGGGGGGGCGCGGATACGCAGTATTTT
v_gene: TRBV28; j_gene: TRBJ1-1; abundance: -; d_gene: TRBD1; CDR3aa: CASSSKWTGEEENTEAFF; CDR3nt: TGTGCCAGCAGTTCCAAATGGACAGGGGAGGAAGAAAACACTGAAGCTTTCTTT
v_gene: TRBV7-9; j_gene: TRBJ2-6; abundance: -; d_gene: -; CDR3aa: CACRAGANVLTF; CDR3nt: TGTGCCTGCCGAGCTGGGGCCAACGTCCTGACTTTC
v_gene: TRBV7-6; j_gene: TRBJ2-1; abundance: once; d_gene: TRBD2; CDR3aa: CASSLGRGGLDEQFF; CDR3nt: TGTGCCAGCAGCTTGGGACGGGGGGGCCTCGATGAGCAGTTCTTC
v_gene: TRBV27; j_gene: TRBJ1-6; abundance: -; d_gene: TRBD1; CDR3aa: CASSSSTGGNSPLHF; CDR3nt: TGTGCCAGCAGTTCGTCGACAGGGGGGAATTCACCCCTCCACTTT
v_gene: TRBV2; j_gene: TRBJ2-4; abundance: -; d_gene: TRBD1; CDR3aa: CASWGDRVKNIQYF; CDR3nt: TGTGCCAGCTGGGGGGACAGGGTTAAAAACATTCAGTACTTC
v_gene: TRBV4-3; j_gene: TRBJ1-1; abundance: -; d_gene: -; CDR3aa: CASSPRQSLNTEAFF; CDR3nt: TGCGCCAGCAGCCCTCGACAGAGCCTGAACACTGAAGCTTTCTTT
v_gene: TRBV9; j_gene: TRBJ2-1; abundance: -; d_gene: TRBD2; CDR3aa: CASSVVAGAVEQFF; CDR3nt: TGTGCCAGCAGCGTAGTAGCGGGGGCGGTTGAGCAGTTCTTC
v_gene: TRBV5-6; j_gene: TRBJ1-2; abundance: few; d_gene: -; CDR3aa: CASSPMTAPDGYTF; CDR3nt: TGTGCCAGCAGCCCCATGACAGCACCTGATGGCTACACCTTC
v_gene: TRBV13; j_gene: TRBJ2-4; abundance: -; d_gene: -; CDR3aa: CASSDNHLGLAKNIQYF; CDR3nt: TGTGCCAGCAGCGACAACCACCTCGGACTAGCCAAAAACATTCAGTACTTC